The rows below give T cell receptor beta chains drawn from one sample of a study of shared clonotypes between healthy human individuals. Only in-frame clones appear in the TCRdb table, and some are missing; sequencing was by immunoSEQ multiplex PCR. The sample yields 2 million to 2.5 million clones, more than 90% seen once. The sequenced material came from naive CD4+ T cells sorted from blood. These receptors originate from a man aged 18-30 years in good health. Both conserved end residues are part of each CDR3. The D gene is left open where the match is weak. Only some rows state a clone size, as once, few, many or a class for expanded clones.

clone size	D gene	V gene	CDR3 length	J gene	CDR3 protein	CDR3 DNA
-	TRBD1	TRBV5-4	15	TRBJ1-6	CASSIGTGNNSPLHF	TGTGCCAGCAGCATAGGGACAGGGAATAATTCACCCCTCCACTTT
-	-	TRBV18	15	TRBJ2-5	CASSPPATGQETQYF	TGTGCCAGCTCACCACCTGCTACAGGGCAAGAGACCCAGTACTTC
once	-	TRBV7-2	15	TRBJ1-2	CASSTAFGGSFGYTF	TGTGCCAGCAGCACGGCGTTTGGAGGGAGTTTTGGCTACACCTTC
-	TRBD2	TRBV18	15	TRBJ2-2	CASSPQREWSGELFF	TGTGCCAGCTCACCTCAGCGGGAGTGGAGCGGGGAGCTGTTTTTT
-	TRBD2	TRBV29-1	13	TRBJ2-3	CSVIAGGTDTQYF	TGCAGCGTAATAGCGGGGGGCACAGATACGCAGTATTTT
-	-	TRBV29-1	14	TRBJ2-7	CSVVPGLANYEQYF	TGCAGCGTCGTCCCAGGACTGGCCAACTACGAGCAGTACTTC
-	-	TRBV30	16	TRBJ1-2	CAWSLSLLTAIYGYTF	TGTGCCTGGAGTCTCTCCCTCTTGACAGCGATCTATGGCTACACCTTC
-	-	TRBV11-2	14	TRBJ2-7	CASSLLGGSYEQYF	TGTGCCAGCAGCTTATTGGGCGGCTCCTACGAGCAGTACTTC
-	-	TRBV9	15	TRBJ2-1	CASSVGRIQYNEQFF	TGTGCCAGCAGCGTAGGCCGGATACAGTACAATGAGCAGTTCTTC
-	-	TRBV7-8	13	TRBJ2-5	CASSLFGWETQYF	TGTGCCAGCAGCCTCTTCGGGTGGGAGACCCAGTACTTC
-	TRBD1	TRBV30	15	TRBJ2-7	CAWSRGRGSASEQYF	TGTGCCTGGAGTAGGGGCAGGGGGTCCGCATCCGAGCAGTACTTC
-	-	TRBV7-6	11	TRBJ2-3	CASSLSDTQYF	TGTGCCAGCAGCTTATCAGATACGCAGTATTTT
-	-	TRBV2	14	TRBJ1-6	CASSQHVLGSPLHF	TGTGCCAGCAGCCAACATGTTCTTGGTTCACCCCTCCACTTT
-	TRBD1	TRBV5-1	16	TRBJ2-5	CASSVSTGAGSETQYF	TGCGCCAGCAGCGTTTCGACAGGGGCCGGGTCAGAGACCCAGTACTTC
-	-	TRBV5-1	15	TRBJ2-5	CASRAGTQVKETQYF	TGCGCCAGCAGGGCCGGGACTCAGGTGAAAGAGACCCAGTACTTC
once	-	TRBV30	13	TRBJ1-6	CACRSSYNSPLHF	TGTGCCTGTAGGAGCTCCTATAATTCACCCCTCCACTTT
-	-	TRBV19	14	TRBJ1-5	CASSIVGGGQPQHF	TGTGCCAGTAGTATAGTGGGGGGCGGTCAGCCCCAGCATTTT
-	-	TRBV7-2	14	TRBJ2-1	CASSLHSEINEQFF	TGTGCCAGCAGCTTGCATAGCGAGATCAATGAGCAGTTCTTC
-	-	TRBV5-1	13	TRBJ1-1	CASSVRWETEAFF	TGCGCCAGCTCAGTAAGGTGGGAAACTGAAGCTTTCTTT
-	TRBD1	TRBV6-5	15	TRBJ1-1	CASSYSDRVGTEAFF	TGTGCCAGCAGTTACTCCGACAGGGTCGGCACTGAAGCTTTCTTT
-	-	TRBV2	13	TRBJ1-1	CASSESENTEAFF	TGTGCCAGCAGCGAGAGTGAAAACACTGAAGCTTTCTTT
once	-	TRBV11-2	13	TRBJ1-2	CASSLGEGEGYTF	TGTGCCAGCAGCTTAGGGGAGGGCGAAGGCTACACCTTC